This TCR beta chain appears in the sequencing data of a study of blood T cell repertoires in COVID-19. Study details: Sites in the United States, Italy and Spain provided acute and convalescent COVID-19 samples. T cells, B-cell-depleted T cells, or PBMCs supplied cDNA or gDNA.

In the authors' methods: Cell counts per sample came from amplifying reference gene primers. The data were produced by immunoSEQ multiplex PCR, yet TCRdb's version contains in-frame clones alone and is incomplete. V and J calls and clone size follow that table, whereas D and trimming were derived from the DNA. Among over 200,000 clones listed, about nine tenths were seen once. The CDR3 runs to 15 residues. V was clipped by 6 bases and J by 3 bases, with 16 bases between them. The germline CDR1 and CDR2 sequences are MNHEY and SVGAGI. The sample taken for sequencing was peripheral blood. This chain joins TRBV6-5 and TRBJ2-3, with D perhaps TRBD1 (6 bases). The receptor comes from a woman aged 55-69 years with acute or convalescent COVID-19. The CDR3 sequence: CASSQLGANTDTQYF. The CDR3 nucleotides are TGTGCCAGCAGCCAGTTGGGGGCTAATACAGATACGCAGTATTTT.